The 13 T cell receptor beta chains presented below share a single source sample, sequenced in a study of graft-versus-host responses after intestinal transplantation. Their antigen targets remain unknown. The data were produced by immunoSEQ multiplex PCR, yet TCRdb's version contains in-frame clones alone and is incomplete. The sample shows 96,000 or so clones, 90% to 95% of them seen only once. This material consisted of unstimulated CD4+ T cells sorted from spleen or lymph node cells, taken before intestinal transplant. The receptors stem from a human donor who received an intestinal transplant.

The rearrangement joins TRBV14 to TRBJ2-7, with 10 bases fitting TRBD1. Per germline, CDR1 SGHDN and CDR2 FVKESK. After removal of 3 bases from V and 2 bases from J, the junction contained 4 bases not matched to a gene. CDR3 length: 15 residues. CDR3: CASSHGQGGAYEQYF. DNA of the CDR3: TGTGCCAGCAGCCACGGACAGGGGGGAGCCTACGAGCAGTACTTC. The full variable domain, its missing parts supplied by reference TRBV14 and TRBJ2-7, is EAGVTQFPSHSVIEKGQTVTLRCDPISGHDNLYWYRRVMGKEIKFLLHFVKESKQDESGMPNNRFLAERTGGTYSTLKVQPAELEDSGVYFCASSHGQGGAYEQYFGPGTRLTVT.

The chain joins TRBV14 to TRBJ2-1, with D uncertain. CDR3 size: 16 residues. The V end was cut by 3 bases, the J end by 0 bases, with 12 bases between. The germline gives CDR1 SGHDN, CDR2 FVKESK. The CDR3 region is CASSHRDWSSYNEQFF. The CDR3 DNA reads as TGTGCCAGCAGCCATCGTGACTGGAGCTCCTACAATGAGCAGTTCTTC.

This clone was counted once. The J gene is TRBJ2-3, the V gene TRBV5-1; possibly TRBD2 for D (5 bases). CDR3 length: 14 residues. From germline, CDR1 is SGHRS and CDR2 YFSETQ. Trimming pared 4 bases from V and 2 bases from J, leaving 11 bases between. CDR3: CASSQNGNTDTQYF. The DNA for the CDR3 is TGCGCCAGCAGCCAAAACGGGAACACAGATACGCAGTATTTT.

This rearrangement joins TRBV9 to TRBJ2-5; TRBD2 matches 7 bases. The CDR3 is made up of 17 amino acids. J lost 5 bases, V lost 0 bases, and 13 bases had no gene match. Per the germline V gene, CDR1 is SGDLS and CDR2 is YYNGEE. The CDR3 DNA sequence: TGTGCCAGCAGCGTAGGTAGAAACCGCGGGGGAGGGGAGACCCAGTACTTC. Its translation: CASSVGRNRGGGETQYF.

The rearrangement links TRBV4-3 to TRBJ1-1, with 11 bases aligning to TRBD1. The trim removed 5 bases at V and 1 base at J, leaving 9 bases unmatched. The germline gives CDR1 LGHNA, CDR2 YSLEER. The CDR3 sequence is 17 residues long. Here the CDR3 reads CASSKTGTGGSNTEAFF. The CDR3 DNA reads TGCGCCAGCAGCAAAACCGGGACAGGGGGGTCGAACACTGAAGCTTTCTTT.

The chain combines TRBV28 with TRBJ1-5; possible D gene TRBD1, 6 bases. The germline V gene has CDR1 MDHEN and CDR2 SYDVKM. The ends were cut back, 3 bases at V and 7 bases at J, with 13 bases in the middle. The CDR3 consists of 14 residues. The CDR3 region has the DNA TGTGCCAGCAGTTTCTTTAACAGGGACCAGCCCCAGCATTTT. Its translation: CASSFFNRDQPQHF.

This chain connects TRBV18 to TRBJ1-1; D ambiguous. Looked up from germline, CDR1 is KGHSH and CDR2 is LQKENI. This CDR3 region has 12 residues. Trimming removed 4 bases at V and 5 bases at J, with 8 bases between. CDR3 sequence: CASSQRGTEAFF. DNA of the CDR3: TGTGCCAGCTCACAGCGGGGTACTGAAGCTTTCTTT.

V usage is TRBV6-1 and J usage is TRBJ1-2; D is possibly TRBD1 (5 bases). Germline V gene lookup returns CDR1 MNHNS and CDR2 SASEGT. The CDR3 length is 15 residues. V was cut by 10 bases and J by 2 bases, with 20 bases left in between. Here the CDR3 DNA reads TGTGCCATCACGGGCGGGGCGTCCGGAAACTATGGCTACACCTTC. Translation gives CAITGGASGNYGYTF.

The chain is built from TRBV7-2 and TRBJ1-1; D ambiguous. The length of the CDR3 is 15 residues. V lost 7 bases, J lost 3 bases, and 18 bases lay in between. Germline CDR1 SGHTA, CDR2 FQGNSA. Here the CDR3 reads CASTNTAGEYTEAFF. In nucleotides, the CDR3 is TGTGCCAGCACCAATACCGCGGGCGAATACACTGAAGCTTTCTTT.

The chain recombines TRBV5-8 with TRBJ1-5; 7 nucleotides agree with TRBD1. The CDR3 sequence is 17 residues long. Germline-derived CDR1 and CDR2 are SGHTS and YDEGEE. The V gene end was trimmed by 4 bases and the J gene end by 6 bases; junction bases not matched to a gene: 16. The CDR3 region is CASSPRQGSTRGQPQHF. As DNA, the CDR3 is TGTGCCAGCAGCCCGAGACAGGGAAGCACCCGTGGTCAGCCCCAGCATTTT.

This clone has only one observation. The chain combines TRBV30 with TRBJ2-2, with TRBD2 matching over 12 bases. CDR3 length: 17 amino acids. V was clipped by 5 bases and J by 3 bases; unmatched bases: 10. Germline V gene lookup returns CDR1 GTSNPN and CDR2 SVGIG (reference sequence). As DNA, the CDR3 is TGTGCCTGGGATCCACGAAGACTAGCGGGAGACACCGGGGAGCTGTTTTTT. It translates to CAWDPRRLAGDTGELFF.

This chain uses TRBV9 with TRBJ1-2; 7 bases match TRBD1. Looked up from germline, CDR1 is SGDLS and CDR2 is YYNGEE. Losses at the gene ends were 5 bases for V and 5 bases for J; bases not matched to a gene: 9. The CDR3 is 14 amino acids. CDR3 coding DNA: TGTGCCAGCAGTTCAGGGGGTGAGAGGTATGGCTACACCTTC. Its protein is CASSSGGERYGYTF.

J is TRBJ1-5 and V is TRBV11-2, with 8 bases that match TRBD1. There are 16 residues in the CDR3. CDR1 and CDR2 (germline): SGHAT, FQNNGV. Trimming took 5 bases from V and 8 from J; bases not matched to a gene: 14. CDR3: CASSKQGGSSIEPQHF. CDR3 DNA: TGTGCCAGCAGCAAACAGGGGGGCTCATCTATTGAGCCCCAGCATTTT.